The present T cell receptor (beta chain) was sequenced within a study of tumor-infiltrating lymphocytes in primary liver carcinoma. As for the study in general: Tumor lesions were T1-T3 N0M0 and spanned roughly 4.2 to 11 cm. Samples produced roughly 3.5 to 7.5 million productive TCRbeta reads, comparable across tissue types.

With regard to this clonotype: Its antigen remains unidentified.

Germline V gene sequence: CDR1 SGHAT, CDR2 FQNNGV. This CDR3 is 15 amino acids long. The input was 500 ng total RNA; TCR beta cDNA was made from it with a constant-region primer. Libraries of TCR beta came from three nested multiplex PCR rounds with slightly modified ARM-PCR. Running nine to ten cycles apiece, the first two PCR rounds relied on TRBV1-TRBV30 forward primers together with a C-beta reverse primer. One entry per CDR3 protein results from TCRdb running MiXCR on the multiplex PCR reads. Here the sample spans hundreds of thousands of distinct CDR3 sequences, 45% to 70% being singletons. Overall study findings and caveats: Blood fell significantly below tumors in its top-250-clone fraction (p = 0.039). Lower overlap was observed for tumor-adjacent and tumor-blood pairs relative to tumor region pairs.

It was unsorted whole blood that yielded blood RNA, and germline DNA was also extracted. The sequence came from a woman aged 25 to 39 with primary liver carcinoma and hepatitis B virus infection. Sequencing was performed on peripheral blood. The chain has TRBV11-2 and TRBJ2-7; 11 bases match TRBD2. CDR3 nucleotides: TGTCCAAGCAGCTTTGATCTAGCGGGAGGTCGCGAGCAGTACTTC. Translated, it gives CPSSFDLAGGREQYF.